This entry describes one T cell receptor (beta chain). Cohorts were determined from participant-reported clinical history. Exposed enrollees had met someone with a PCR-confirmed or clinician-diagnosed COVID-19 case at some point within the 2 weeks before study entry. In the original analysis: Amplification of reference gene primers provided the estimated nucleated cell counts. Profiling relied on immunoSEQ multiplex PCR, and the TCRdb table lists in-frame clones only, not all of them. D and trimming come from the DNA, and the V and J calls and clone size come from that table. The sample lists 250,000 or so clones; 80% to 90% were seen once. These data are taken from a study of blood T cell repertoires in COVID-19. Study-wide background: Sources were T cells, B-cell-depleted T cells, or PBMCs; the material itself was cDNA or gDNA.

Per the germline V gene, CDR1 is LGHNA and CDR2 is YSLEER. J was trimmed by 6 bases and V by 1 base; bases with no gene match: 16. The CDR3 totals 18 residues. The receptor was derived from a woman aged 40 to 50 who had been exposed to COVID-19. The V gene is TRBV4-3, the J gene TRBJ2-3; 7 positions agree with TRBD1. The sample taken for sequencing was PBMCs or T cells enriched from blood (not recorded which). CDR3 sequence reads: CASSQVRGLPESTDTQYF. CDR3 DNA: TGCGCCAGCAGCCAAGTAAGGGGGCTCCCTGAAAGTACGGATACGCAGTATTTT.